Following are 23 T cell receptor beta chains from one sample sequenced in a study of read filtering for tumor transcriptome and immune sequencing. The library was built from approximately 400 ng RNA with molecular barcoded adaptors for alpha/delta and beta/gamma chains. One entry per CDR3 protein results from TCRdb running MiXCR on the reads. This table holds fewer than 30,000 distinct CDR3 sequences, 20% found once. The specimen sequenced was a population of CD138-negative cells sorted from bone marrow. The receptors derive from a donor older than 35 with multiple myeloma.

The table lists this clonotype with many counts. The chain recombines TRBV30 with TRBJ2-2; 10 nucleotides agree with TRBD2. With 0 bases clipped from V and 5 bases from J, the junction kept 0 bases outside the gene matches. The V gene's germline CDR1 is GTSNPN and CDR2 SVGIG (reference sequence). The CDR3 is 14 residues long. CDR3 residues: CAWSVLAGTGELFF. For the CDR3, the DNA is TGTGCCTGGAGTGTACTAGCGGGAACCGGGGAGCTGTTTTTT.

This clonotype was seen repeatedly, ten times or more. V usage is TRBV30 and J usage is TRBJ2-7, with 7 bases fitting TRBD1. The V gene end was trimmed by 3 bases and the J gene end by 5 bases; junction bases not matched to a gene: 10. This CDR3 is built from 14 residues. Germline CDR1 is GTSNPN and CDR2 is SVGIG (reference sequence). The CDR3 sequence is CAWSLTLQGNEQYF. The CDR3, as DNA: TGTGCCTGGAGCCTCACCCTACAGGGGAACGAGCAGTACTTC.

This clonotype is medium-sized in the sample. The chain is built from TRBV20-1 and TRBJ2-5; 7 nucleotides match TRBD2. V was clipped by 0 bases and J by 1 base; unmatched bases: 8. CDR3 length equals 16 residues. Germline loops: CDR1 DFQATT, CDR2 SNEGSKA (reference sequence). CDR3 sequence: CSARDRAGNLQETQYF. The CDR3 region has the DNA TGCAGTGCTAGAGATCGAGCGGGGAATCTCCAAGAGACCCAGTACTTC.

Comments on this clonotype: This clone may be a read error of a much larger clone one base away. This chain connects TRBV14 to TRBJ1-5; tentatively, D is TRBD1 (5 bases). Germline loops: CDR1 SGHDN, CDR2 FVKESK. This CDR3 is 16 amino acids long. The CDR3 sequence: CASSQEVGVNNQPEHF. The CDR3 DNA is TGTGCCAGCAGCCAAGAGGTAGGGGTAAACAATCAGCCCGAGCATTTT.

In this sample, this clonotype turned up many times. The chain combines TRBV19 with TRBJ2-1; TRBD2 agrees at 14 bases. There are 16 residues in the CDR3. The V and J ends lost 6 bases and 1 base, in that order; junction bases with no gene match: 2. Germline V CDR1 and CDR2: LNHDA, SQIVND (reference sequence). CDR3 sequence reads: CASSRTSGRSYNEQFF. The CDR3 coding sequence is TGTGCCAGTAGCCGGACTAGCGGGAGGTCCTACAATGAGCAGTTCTTC.

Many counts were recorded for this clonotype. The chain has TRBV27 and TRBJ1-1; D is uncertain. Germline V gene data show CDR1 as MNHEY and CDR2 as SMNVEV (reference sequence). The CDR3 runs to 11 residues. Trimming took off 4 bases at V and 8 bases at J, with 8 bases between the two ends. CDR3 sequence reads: CASSSRSEAFF. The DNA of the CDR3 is TGTGCCAGCAGTTCCCGGTCCGAAGCTTTCTTT.

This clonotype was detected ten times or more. CDR3 sequence: CASTTLGTYEQYF. CDR3 nucleotide sequence: TGTGCCAGCACCACTCTTGGGACCTACGAGCAGTACTTC. The genes are TRBV28 and TRBJ2-7, with D uncertain. V was clipped by 7 bases and J by 2 bases, with 12 bases between them. Germline loops: CDR1 MDHEN, CDR2 SYDVKM. CDR3 length: 13 amino acids.

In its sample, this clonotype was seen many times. The CDR3 nucleotides read TGTGCCAGCAGTGAAATGGGCATATCGAACACCGGGGAGCTGTTTTTT. Its translation: CASSEMGISNTGELFF. The gene calls are TRBV25-1 and TRBJ2-2; D gene uncertain. CDR3 length equals 16 residues. Germline V CDR1 and CDR2: MGHDK, SYGVNS. V shed 2 bases and J shed 0 bases, with 10 bases lying between them.

CDR3 nucleotides: TGTGCCAGCAGCCCGGGCCTTCAGAGTGAGCAGTTCTTC. Translated, it gives CASSPGLQSEQFF. The rearrangement joins TRBV5-6 to TRBJ2-1; D remains ambiguous. Germline V gene sequence: CDR1 SGHDT, CDR2 YYEEEE. This CDR3 has 13 amino acids. Trimming shortened V by 4 bases and J by 9 bases, and 14 bases separated the two germline ends.

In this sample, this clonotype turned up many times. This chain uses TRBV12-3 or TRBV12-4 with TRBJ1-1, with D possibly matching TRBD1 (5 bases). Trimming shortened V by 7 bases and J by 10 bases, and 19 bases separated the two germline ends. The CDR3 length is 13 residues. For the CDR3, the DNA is TGTGCCAGCACTTTGTCGTCCAGGGTGCGAGCTTTCTTT. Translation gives CASTLSSRVRAFF.

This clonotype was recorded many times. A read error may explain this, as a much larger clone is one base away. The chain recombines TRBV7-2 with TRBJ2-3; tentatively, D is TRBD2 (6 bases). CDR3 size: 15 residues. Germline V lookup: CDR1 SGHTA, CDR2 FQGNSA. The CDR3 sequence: CASSLSSGRTDTRYF. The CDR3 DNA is TGTGCCAGCAGCTTATCAAGCGGGCGCACAGATACGCGGTATTTT.

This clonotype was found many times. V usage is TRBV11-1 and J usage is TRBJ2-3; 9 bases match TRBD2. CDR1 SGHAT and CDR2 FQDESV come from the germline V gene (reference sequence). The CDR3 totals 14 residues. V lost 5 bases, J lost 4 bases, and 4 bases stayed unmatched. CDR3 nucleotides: TGTGCCAGCAGCGCCCGGACTAGCGCAGATACGCAGTATTTT. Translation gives CASSARTSADTQYF.

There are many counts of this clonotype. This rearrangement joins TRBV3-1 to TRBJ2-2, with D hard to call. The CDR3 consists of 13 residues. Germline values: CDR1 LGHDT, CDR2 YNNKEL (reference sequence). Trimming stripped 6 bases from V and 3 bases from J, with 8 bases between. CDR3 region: CASRVEYTGELFF. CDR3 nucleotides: TGTGCCAGCAGGGTCGAATACACCGGGGAGCTGTTTTTT. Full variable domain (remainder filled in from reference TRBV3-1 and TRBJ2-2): DTAVSQTPKYLVTQMGNDKSIKCEQNLGHDTMYWYKQDSKKFLKIMFSYNNKELIINETVPNRFSPKSPDKAHLNLHINSLELGDSAVYFCASRVEYTGELFFGEGSRLTVL.

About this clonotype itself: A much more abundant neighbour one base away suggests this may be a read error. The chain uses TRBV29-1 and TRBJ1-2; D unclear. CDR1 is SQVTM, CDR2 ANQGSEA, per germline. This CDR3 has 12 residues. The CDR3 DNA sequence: TGCAGCGTTGTTGAGGGCAACTGTGGCTACACCTTC. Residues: CSVVEGNCGYTF.

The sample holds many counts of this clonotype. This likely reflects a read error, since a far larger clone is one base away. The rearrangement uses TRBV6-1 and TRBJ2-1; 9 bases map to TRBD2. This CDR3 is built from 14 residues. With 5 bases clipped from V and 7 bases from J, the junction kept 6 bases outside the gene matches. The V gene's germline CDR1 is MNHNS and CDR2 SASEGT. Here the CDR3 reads CASSFGTSRNEQFF. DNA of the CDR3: TGTGCCAGCAGTTTCGGGACTAGCCGGAATGAGCAGTTCTTC.

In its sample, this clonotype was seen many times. This chain's CDR3 is CSVVELAGPETQYF. The CDR3 bases are TGCAGCGTTGTTGAGCTAGCGGGCCCGGAGACCCAGTACTTC. The rearrangement uses TRBV29-1 and TRBJ2-5; TRBD2 matches 8 bases. The germline CDR1 and CDR2 sequences are SQVTM and ANQGSEA. CDR3 length equals 14 residues. Unmatched junction bases numbered 9, after V lost 4 bases and J lost 5 bases.

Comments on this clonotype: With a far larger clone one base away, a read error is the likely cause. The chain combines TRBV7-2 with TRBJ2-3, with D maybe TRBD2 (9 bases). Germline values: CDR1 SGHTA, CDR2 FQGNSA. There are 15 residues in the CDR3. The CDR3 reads CASSLLAGGTGTQYF. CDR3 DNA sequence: TGTGCCAGCAGCTTACTTGCGGGAGGGACAGGTACGCAGTATTTT. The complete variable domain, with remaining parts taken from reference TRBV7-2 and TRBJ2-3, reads GAGVSQSPSNKVTEKGKDVELRCDPISGHTALYWYRQSLGQGLEFLIYFQGNSAPDKSGLPSDRFSAERTGGSVSTLTIQRTQQEDSAVYLCASSLLAGGTGTQYFGPGTRLTVL.

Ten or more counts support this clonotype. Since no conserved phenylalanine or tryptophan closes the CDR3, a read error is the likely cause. The CDR3 loop is CASSQEVLAGGIQETQYS. The CDR3 region has the DNA TGTGCCAGCAGCCAAGAAGTTTTAGCGGGAGGGATACAAGAGACCCAGTACTCC. The chain carries TRBV14 and TRBJ2-5, with 11 bases matching TRBD2. The ends lost 0 bases at V and 2 bases at J; junction bases unmatched: 8. The germline V gene has CDR1 SGHDN and CDR2 FVKESK. The CDR3 extends over 18 amino acids.

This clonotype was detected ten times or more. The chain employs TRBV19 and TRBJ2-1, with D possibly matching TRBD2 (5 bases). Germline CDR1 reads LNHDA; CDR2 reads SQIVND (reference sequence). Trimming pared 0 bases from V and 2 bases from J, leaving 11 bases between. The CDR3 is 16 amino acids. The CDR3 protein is CASSIESTSTYNEQFF. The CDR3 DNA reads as TGTGCCAGTAGTATAGAAAGTACTAGTACCTACAATGAGCAGTTCTTC.

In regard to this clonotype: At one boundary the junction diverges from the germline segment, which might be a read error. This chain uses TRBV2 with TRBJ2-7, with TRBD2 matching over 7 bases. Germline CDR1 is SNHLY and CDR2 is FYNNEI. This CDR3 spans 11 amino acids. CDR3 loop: CASKRDGRFHF. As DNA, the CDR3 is TGTGCCAGCAAGAGGGACGGGAGGTTCCACTTC.

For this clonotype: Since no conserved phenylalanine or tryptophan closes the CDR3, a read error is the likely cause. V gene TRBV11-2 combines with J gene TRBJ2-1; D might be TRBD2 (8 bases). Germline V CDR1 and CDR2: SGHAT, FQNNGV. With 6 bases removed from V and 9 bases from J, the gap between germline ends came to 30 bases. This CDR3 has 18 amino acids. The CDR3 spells CASSPRDSRLARGPEQFI. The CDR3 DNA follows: TGTGCCAGCAGTCCGCGGGACAGTCGACTAGCGCGGGGTCCTGAGCAGTTCATC.

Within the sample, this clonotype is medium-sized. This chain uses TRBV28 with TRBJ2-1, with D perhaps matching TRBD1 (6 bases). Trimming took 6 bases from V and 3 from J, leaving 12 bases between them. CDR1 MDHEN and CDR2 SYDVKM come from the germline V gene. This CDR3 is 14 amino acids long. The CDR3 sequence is CASSRRGIYNEQFF. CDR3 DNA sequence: TGTGCCAGCAGCCGAAGGGGGATCTACAATGAGCAGTTCTTC. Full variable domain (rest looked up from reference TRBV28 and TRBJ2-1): DVKVTQSSRYLVKRTGEKVFLECVQDMDHENMFWYRQDPGLGLRLIYFSYDVKMKEKGDIPEGYSVSREKKERFSLILESASTNQTSMYLCASSRRGIYNEQFFGPGTRLTVL.

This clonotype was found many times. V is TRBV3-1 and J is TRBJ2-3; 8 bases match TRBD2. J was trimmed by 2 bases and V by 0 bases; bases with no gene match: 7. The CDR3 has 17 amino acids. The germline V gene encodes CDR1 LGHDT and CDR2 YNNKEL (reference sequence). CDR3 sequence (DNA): TGTGCCAGCAGCCAAGATATTACTAGCGGATACACAGATACGCAGTATTTT. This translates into CASSQDITSGYTDTQYF.